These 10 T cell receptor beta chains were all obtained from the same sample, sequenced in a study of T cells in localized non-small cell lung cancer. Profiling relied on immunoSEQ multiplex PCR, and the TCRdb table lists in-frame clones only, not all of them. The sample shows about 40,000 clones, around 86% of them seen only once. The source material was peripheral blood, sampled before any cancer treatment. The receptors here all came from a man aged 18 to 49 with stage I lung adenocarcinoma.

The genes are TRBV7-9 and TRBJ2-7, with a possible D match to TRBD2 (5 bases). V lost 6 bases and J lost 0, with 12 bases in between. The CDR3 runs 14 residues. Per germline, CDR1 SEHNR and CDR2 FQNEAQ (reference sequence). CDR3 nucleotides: TGTGCCAGCAGTCTGGCGGGCAACTCCTACGAGCAGTACTTC. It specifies CASSLAGNSYEQYF.

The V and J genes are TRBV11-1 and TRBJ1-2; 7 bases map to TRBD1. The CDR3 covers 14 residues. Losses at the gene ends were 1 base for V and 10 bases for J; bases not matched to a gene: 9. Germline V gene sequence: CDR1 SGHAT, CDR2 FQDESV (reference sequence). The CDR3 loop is CASSLDRDREDYTF. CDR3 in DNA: TGTGCCAGCAGCTTAGATCGTGACAGGGAAGACTACACCTTC.

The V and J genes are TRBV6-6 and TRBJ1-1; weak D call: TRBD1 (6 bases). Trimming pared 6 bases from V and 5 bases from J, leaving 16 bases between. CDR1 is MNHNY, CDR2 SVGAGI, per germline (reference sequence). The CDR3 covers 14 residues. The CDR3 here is CASRTRGGWTEAFF. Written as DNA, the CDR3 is TGTGCCAGCAGGACCCGAGGGGGATGGACTGAAGCTTTCTTT.

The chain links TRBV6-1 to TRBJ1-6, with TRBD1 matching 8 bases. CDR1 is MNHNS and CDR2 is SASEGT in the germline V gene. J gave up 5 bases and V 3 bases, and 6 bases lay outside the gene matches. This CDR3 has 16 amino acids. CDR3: CASSERDRTNNSPLHF. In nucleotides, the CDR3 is TGTGCCAGCAGTGAGAGGGACAGGACGAATAATTCACCCCTCCACTTT.

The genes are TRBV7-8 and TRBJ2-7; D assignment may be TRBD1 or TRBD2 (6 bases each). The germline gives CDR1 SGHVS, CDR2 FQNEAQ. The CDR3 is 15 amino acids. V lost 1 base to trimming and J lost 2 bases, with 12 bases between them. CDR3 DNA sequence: TGTGCCAGCAGCTTAGAGGGGGGTCAGGCCTACGAGCAGTACTTC. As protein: CASSLEGGQAYEQYF.

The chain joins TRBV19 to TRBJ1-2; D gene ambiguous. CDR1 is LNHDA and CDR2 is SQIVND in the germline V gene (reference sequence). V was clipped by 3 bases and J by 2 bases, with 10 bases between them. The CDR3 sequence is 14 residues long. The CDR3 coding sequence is TGTGCCAGTAGTATGAGGCCATCGAACTATGGCTACACCTTC. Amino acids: CASSMRPSNYGYTF.

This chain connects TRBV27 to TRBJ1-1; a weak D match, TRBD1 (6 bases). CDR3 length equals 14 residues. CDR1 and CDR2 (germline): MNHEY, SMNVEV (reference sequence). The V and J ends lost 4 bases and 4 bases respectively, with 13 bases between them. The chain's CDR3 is CASSSSWTATEAFF. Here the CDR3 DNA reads TGTGCCAGCAGTTCAAGTTGGACAGCCACTGAAGCTTTCTTT.

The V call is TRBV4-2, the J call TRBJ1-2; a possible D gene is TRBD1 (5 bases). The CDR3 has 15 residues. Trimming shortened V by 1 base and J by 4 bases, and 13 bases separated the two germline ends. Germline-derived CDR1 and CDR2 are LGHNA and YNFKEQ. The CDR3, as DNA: TGTGCCAGCAGCCAAGTGGGGGTTTTAGCCTATGGCTACACCTTC. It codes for CASSQVGVLAYGYTF.

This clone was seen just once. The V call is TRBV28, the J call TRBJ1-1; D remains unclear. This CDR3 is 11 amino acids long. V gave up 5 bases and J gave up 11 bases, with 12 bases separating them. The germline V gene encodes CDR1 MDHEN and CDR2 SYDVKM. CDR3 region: CASSRGTVAFF. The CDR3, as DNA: TGTGCCAGCAGTCGCGGAACTGTTGCTTTCTTT. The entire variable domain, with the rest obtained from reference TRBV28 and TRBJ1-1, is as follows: DVKVTQSSRYLVKRTGEKVFLECVQDMDHENMFWYRQDPGLGLRLIYFSYDVKMKEKGDIPEGYSVSREKKERFSLILESASTNQTSMYLCASSRGTVAFFGQGTRLTVV.

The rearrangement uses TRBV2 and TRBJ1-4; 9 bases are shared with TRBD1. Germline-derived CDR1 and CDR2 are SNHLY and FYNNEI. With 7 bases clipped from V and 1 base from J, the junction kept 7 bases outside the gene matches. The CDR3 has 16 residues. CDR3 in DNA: TGTGCCAGCACCCGGGACAGGGAAGTAACTAATGAAAAACTGTTTTTT. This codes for CASTRDREVTNEKLFF.